The 9 T cell receptor beta chains given below trace back to one sample, sequenced in a study of metastatic and nonmetastatic thyroid tumors (dated by TCRdb to the early 2020s). The library was made by PCR. The instrument was an Illumina HiSeq 4000. TCRdb redid the processing of the public reads, applying fastp at Q25 and MiXCR, and retained in-frame beta chains. The sample data list about 9,500 clones, and less than 30% of these were observed just once. The top ten constitute around 23% of the sample. Before undergoing thyroid surgery, none of the patients had been given any kind of treatment. Source material: tumor tissue. The source of these receptors is a female donor with papillary thyroid cancer or a benign thyroid nodule (not recorded which). Some clones in this sample may be carry-over from other donors' samples.

In its sample, this clone was seen many times. The V gene is TRBV27, the J gene TRBJ2-5; D remains ambiguous. The CDR3 totals 13 residues. Germline CDR1 and CDR2: MNHEY and SMNVEV (reference sequence). V was clipped by 5 bases and J by 2 bases, with 9 bases between them. The CDR3, as DNA: TGTGCCAGCAGTCTACAGACTCAAGAGACCCAGTACTTC. This gives the protein CASSLQTQETQYF.

By sample share, this clone is medium-sized (0.01 to 0.1%). V and J are TRBV5-5 and TRBJ2-7; D is undetermined. Deletions cut 0 bases from V and 0 bases from J, with 10 bases between. Germline V CDR1 and CDR2: SGHKS, YYEKEE (reference sequence). CDR3 size: 15 residues. CDR3 loop: CASSLEAARSYEQYF. CDR3 DNA: TGTGCCAGCAGCTTGGAGGCAGCCCGCTCCTACGAGCAGTACTTC. Using reference TRBV5-5 and TRBJ2-7 for the parts outside the CDR3, the full variable domain is DAGVTQSPTHLIKTRGQQVTLRCSPISGHKSVSWYQQVLGQGPQFIFQYYEKEERGRGNFPDRFSARQFPNYSSELNVNALLLGDSALYLCASSLEAARSYEQYFGPGTRLTVT.

The chain has TRBV6-1 and TRBJ2-7; D is unresolved. Germline V gene data show CDR1 as MNHNS and CDR2 as SASEGT. CDR3 length: 12 residues. This chain's CDR3 is CAGTEGGFEQYF. Written as DNA, the CDR3 is TGTGCTGGCACAGAAGGCGGTTTTGAGCAGTACTTC.

By proportion, this clone is medium-sized. CDR3 loop: CASQYERESKYNEQFF. The CDR3 DNA follows: TGTGCCAGTCAATACGAGCGGGAGAGCAAATACAATGAGCAGTTCTTC. V is TRBV11-2 and J is TRBJ2-1; 8 bases agree with TRBD2. The V segment lost 9 bases and the J segment 4 bases; nucleotides outside the gene matches: 14. The germline CDR1 and CDR2 sequences are SGHAT and FQNNGV. The CDR3 runs 16 residues. Full variable domain (remainder filled in from reference TRBV11-2 and TRBJ2-1): EAGVAQSPRYKIIEKRQSVAFWCNPISGHATLYWYQQILGQGPKLLIQFQNNGVVDDSQLPKDRFSAERLKGVDSTLKIQPAKLEDSAVYLCASQYERESKYNEQFFGPGTRLTVL.

By its share, this clone is medium-sized. The J gene is TRBJ2-7, the V gene TRBV3-1; possibly TRBD2 for D (6 bases). The V end was cut by 0 bases, the J end by 3 bases, with 21 bases between. CDR1 and CDR2 (germline): LGHDT, YNNKEL (reference sequence). CDR3 length equals 18 residues. Here the CDR3 DNA reads TGTGCCAGCAGCCAAGATAGGTGGGGGGACCCCATAGGCTACGAGCAGTACTTC. Its protein product is CASSQDRWGDPIGYEQYF.

This clone appeared many times. This chain links TRBV30 with TRBJ1-1, with 8 bases matching TRBD1. CDR1 is GTSNPN, CDR2 SVGIG, per germline (reference sequence). This CDR3 spans 18 amino acids. V lost 2 bases and J lost 0; bases outside the gene matches: 14. This chain's CDR3 is CAWSLLDPGQDMNTEAFF. CDR3 coding DNA: TGTGCCTGGAGTCTGCTAGATCCGGGACAGGACATGAACACTGAAGCTTTCTTT.

This clone occurred many times. V gene TRBV30 combines with J gene TRBJ1-4; possibly TRBD1 for D (6 bases). The germline CDR1 and CDR2 sequences are GTSNPN and SVGIG (reference sequence). Trimming shortened V by 2 bases and J by 14 bases, and 18 bases separated the two germline ends. The CDR3 spans 13 residues. The CDR3 DNA is TGTGCCTGGAGTAGGGGGGGGTTAGATCGCCTGTTTTTT. Translating gives CAWSRGGLDRLFF.

The chain joins TRBV7-9 to TRBJ2-1; D perhaps matches TRBD2 (5 bases). This CDR3 has 12 residues. V lost 2 bases, J lost 12 bases, and 11 bases lay in between. The germline V gene has CDR1 SEHNR and CDR2 FQNEAQ (reference sequence). CDR3 region: CASSLFTEGQFF. The CDR3 DNA sequence: TGTGCCAGCAGCTTATTTACCGAGGGGCAGTTCTTC.

The chain has TRBV6-1 and TRBJ2-1; 9 bases match TRBD1. This CDR3 has 15 amino acids. Trimming cost V 6 bases and J 7 bases; bases outside gene matches: 10. Germline CDR1 MNHNS, CDR2 SASEGT. The CDR3 nucleotides are TGTGCCAGCAGCTCACTTCGGGGACAGGGAAATGAGCAGTTCTTC. Its translation: CASSSLRGQGNEQFF.